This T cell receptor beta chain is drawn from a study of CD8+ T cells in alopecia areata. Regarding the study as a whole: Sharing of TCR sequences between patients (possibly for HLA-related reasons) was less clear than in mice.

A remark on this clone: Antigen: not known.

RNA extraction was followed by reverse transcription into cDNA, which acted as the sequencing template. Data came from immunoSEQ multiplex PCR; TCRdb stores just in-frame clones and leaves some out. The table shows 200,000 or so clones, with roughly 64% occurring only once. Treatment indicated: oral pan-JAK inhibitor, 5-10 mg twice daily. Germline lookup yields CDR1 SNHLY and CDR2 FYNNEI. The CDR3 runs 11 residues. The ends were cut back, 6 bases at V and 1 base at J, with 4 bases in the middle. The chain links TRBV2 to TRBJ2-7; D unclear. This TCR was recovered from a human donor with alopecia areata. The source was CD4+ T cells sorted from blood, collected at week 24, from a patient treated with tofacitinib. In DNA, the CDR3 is TGTGCCAGCAGCCAATCCTACGAGCAGTACTTC. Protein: CASSQSYEQYF. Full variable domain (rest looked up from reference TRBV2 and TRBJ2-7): EPEVTQTPSHQVTQMGQEVILRCVPISNHLYFYWYRQILGQKVEFLVSFYNNEISEKSEIFDDQFSVERPDGSNFTLKIRSTKLEDSAMYFCASSQSYEQYFGPGTRLTVT.